The source of this TCR beta chain is a study of regulatory dendritic cells for organ transplantation. Study background: Monocytes received vitamin D3 on days 0 and 4, IL-10 on day 4. Dendritic cell cultures received LPS on day 6. General observations from the study: Resting memory CD8+ T cells held the most alloreactive clonotypes. Memory CD8+ T cells were the most oligoclonal; naive cells were highly diverse.

V was cut by 3 bases and J by 5 bases, with 14 bases left in between. Looked up from germline, CDR1 is SEHNR and CDR2 is FQNEAQ (reference sequence). This CDR3 has 15 residues. Generated by immunoSEQ multiplex PCR, the TCRdb table keeps only in-frame clones and is missing some. The top ten clones hold around 1.2% of a sample with 13,000 or so clones, about 56% of them seen once. This clone has more than one count but fewer than ten. Its antigen is not known. Sorted T cells were CFSE-labeled and cultured 5 days with allogeneic regulatory or mature dendritic cells at 1:10. The chain recombines TRBV7-9 with TRBJ2-1, with D maybe TRBD1 (6 bases). Sequencing used naive CD8+ T cells from blood cultured with dendritic cells. The sample's subset: CD45RA+ naive T cells. The receptor was isolated from a human donor in good health. CDR3 protein: CASSLDRRMDNEQFF. CDR3 nucleotides: TGTGCCAGCAGCTTGGACAGAAGAATGGACAATGAGCAGTTCTTC.